A selection of T cell receptor beta chains follows, all from one sample in a study of shared clonotypes between healthy human individuals. Generated by immunoSEQ multiplex PCR, the TCRdb table keeps only in-frame clones and is missing some. This sample has 2.3 million or so clones, with approximately 93% found just once. Sequenced input: naive CD4+ T cells from PBMCs. The receptors derive from a man aged 18 to 29 in good health. Some clones in this sample may be carry-over from other donors' samples. CDR3s include the opening cysteine and the closing phenylalanine or tryptophan. The D gene is left open where the match is weak. A clone size is listed for some rows: how often the clone was seen (once, few, many), or a class if it is expanded.

clone size,V gene,J gene,D gene,CDR3 protein,CDR3 DNA
NA,TRBV10-2,TRBJ2-7,NA,CASSPRRGGTPSYEQYF,TGCGCCAGCAGTCCCCGGAGGGGGGGGACCCCATCCTACGAGCAGTACTTC
NA,TRBV11-3,TRBJ2-7,NA,CASSAGEDGPYEQYF,TGTGCCAGCAGCGCCGGGGAGGATGGGCCCTACGAGCAGTACTTC
NA,TRBV7-9,TRBJ1-4,TRBD1,CASSSGQGKNEKLFF,TGTGCCAGCAGTTCTGGACAGGGAAAAAATGAAAAACTGTTTTTT
NA,TRBV5-1,TRBJ2-2,TRBD2,CASSLASELAGGELFF,TGCGCCAGCAGCTTGGCTTCTGAACTAGCGGGCGGGGAGCTGTTTTTT
NA,TRBV7-3,TRBJ2-3,NA,CASSSSYTQYF,TGTGCCAGCAGCTCGAGCTATACGCAGTATTTT
NA,TRBV7-2,TRBJ2-1,TRBD2,CASSFTGTSGTEQFF,TGTGCCAGCAGCTTTACCGGGACTAGCGGGACAGAGCAGTTCTTC
once,TRBV28,TRBJ2-7,NA,CASTRGASYEQYF,TGTGCCAGCACCCGGGGGGCCTCCTACGAGCAGTACTTC
NA,TRBV5-1,TRBJ2-1,NA,CASSLRVGDEQFF,TGCGCCAGCAGCTTACGGGTAGGGGATGAGCAGTTCTTC
NA,TRBV7-2,TRBJ2-3,NA,CASRSTGGTDTQYF,TGTGCCAGCAGATCGACGGGAGGCACAGATACGCAGTATTTT
NA,TRBV29-1,TRBJ2-5,NA,CSATRSRETQYF,TGCAGCGCGACTCGTTCCAGGGAGACCCAGTACTTC
NA,TRBV28,TRBJ2-2,NA,CASSLVRRDTGELFF,TGTGCCAGCAGTTTAGTCAGGCGGGACACCGGGGAGCTGTTTTTT
NA,TRBV5-1,TRBJ2-1,NA,CASSLAPGLAYNEQFF,TGCGCCAGCAGCTTGGCGCCGGGACTTGCCTACAATGAGCAGTTCTTC
NA,TRBV6-1,TRBJ2-1,NA,CASSEGLVRVNEQFF,TGTGCCAGCAGTGAAGGACTAGTACGCGTCAATGAGCAGTTCTTC
NA,TRBV2,TRBJ1-5,NA,CASSDRPISNQPQHF,TGTGCCAGCAGTGATCGGCCGATTAGCAATCAGCCCCAGCATTTT
NA,TRBV11-2,TRBJ2-3,NA,CASSLGVGDTQYF,TGTGCCAGCAGCTTAGGGGTCGGAGATACGCAGTATTTT
NA,TRBV28,TRBJ2-3,TRBD2,CASSVTSGGGNTQYF,TGTGCCAGCAGTGTCACTAGCGGGGGGGGGAATACGCAGTATTTT
NA,TRBV27,TRBJ1-1,NA,CASSRTENTEAFF,TGTGCCAGCAGCCGCACGGAGAACACTGAAGCTTTCTTT
NA,TRBV12-5,TRBJ1-5,NA,CASGLVPGLSNQPQHF,TGTGCTAGTGGTTTGGTACCGGGGCTTAGCAATCAGCCCCAGCATTTT
NA,TRBV6-5,TRBJ1-3,TRBD1,CASSLTTGAGNTIYF,TGTGCCAGCAGTTTAACGACAGGGGCTGGAAACACCATATATTTT
NA,TRBV27,TRBJ1-1,TRBD1,CASSALQGAQGLAEAFF,TGTGCCAGCAGTGCACTACAGGGGGCGCAGGGTTTGGCTGAAGCTTTCTTT
NA,TRBV11-2,TRBJ2-2,TRBD1,CASSTRTGSVVRTGELFF,TGTGCCAGCAGCACCCGGACAGGGTCGGTAGTTAGGACCGGGGAGCTGTTTTTT
NA,TRBV5-1,TRBJ2-3,TRBD2,CASSIRTSETDTQYF,TGCGCCAGCAGCATCAGGACTAGCGAAACAGATACGCAGTATTTT
NA,TRBV28,TRBJ1-5,TRBD1,CASSSQGPSNQPQHF,TGTGCCAGCAGTTCACAGGGGCCTAGCAATCAGCCCCAGCATTTT
once,TRBV10-2,TRBJ1-1,NA,CASSEEEGYQDTEAFF,TGCGCCAGCAGTGAGGAAGAGGGGTACCAGGACACTGAAGCTTTCTTT
NA,TRBV9,TRBJ2-7,TRBD1,CASSKAGTGAFEQYF,TGTGCCAGCAGCAAAGCCGGGACAGGGGCCTTCGAGCAGTACTTC
NA,TRBV9,TRBJ1-2,NA,CASSVFQTEDYGYTF,TGTGCCAGCAGCGTTTTCCAAACTGAAGACTATGGCTACACCTTC
once,TRBV2,TRBJ2-7,NA,CASSAWAGDYEQYF,TGTGCCAGCAGTGCATGGGCAGGAGACTACGAGCAGTACTTC
NA,TRBV7-3,TRBJ2-1,TRBD2,CASSLLAGGVGSEQFF,TGTGCCAGCAGCTTATTGGCGGGAGGGGTAGGAAGTGAGCAGTTCTTC
NA,TRBV5-4,TRBJ2-3,NA,CASSLSNTDTQYF,TGTGCCAGCAGCTTGTCGAACACAGATACGCAGTATTTT
NA,TRBV28,TRBJ2-2,NA,CASSLGGAQFFGELFF,NA
NA,TRBV18,TRBJ1-5,NA,CASSRTRGLGPQHF,TGTGCCAGCTCACGAACGAGGGGTTTAGGGCCCCAGCATTTT
NA,TRBV28,TRBJ1-3,NA,CASSLAQGSGNTIYF,TGTGCCAGCAGTTTAGCCCAAGGCTCTGGAAACACCATATATTTT
once,TRBV5-1,TRBJ2-2,NA,CATQLGTAWNTGELFF,TGCGCCACCCAGCTTGGTACCGCCTGGAACACCGGGGAGCTGTTTTTT
NA,TRBV4-1,TRBJ2-1,TRBD1,CASSQGGQGKGWGQFF,TGCGCCAGCAGCCAGGGGGGACAGGGAAAGGGTTGGGGGCAGTTCTTC
NA,TRBV7-9,TRBJ1-1,NA,CASSLAPGTEAFF,TGTGCCAGCAGCTTAGCCCCCGGGACTGAAGCTTTCTTT
NA,TRBV7-2,TRBJ2-7,NA,CASSLIVPSYEQYF,TGTGCCAGCAGCTTAATCGTACCCTCCTACGAGCAGTACTTC
NA,TRBV7-2,TRBJ2-7,NA,CASSLGEQYF,TGTGCCAGCAGCTTAGGAGAGCAGTACTTC
once,TRBV7-3,TRBJ2-3,TRBD1,CASSQPGQGAYF,TGTGCCAGCAGCCAACCGGGACAGGGGGCTTATTTT
NA,TRBV5-1,TRBJ2-7,NA,CASSLAGKAYEQYF,TGCGCCAGCAGCTTGGCCGGAAAAGCCTACGAGCAGTACTTC
NA,TRBV30,TRBJ2-7,NA,CAWSVRSGNEQYF,TGTGCCTGGAGTGTACGTTCGGGTAACGAGCAGTACTTC
once,TRBV28,TRBJ1-5,NA,CASSSGQNSNQPQHF,TGTGCCAGCAGCTCCGGACAGAATAGCAATCAGCCCCAGCATTTT
once,TRBV19,TRBJ2-3,TRBD2,CASSIGRLAGTDTQYF,TGTGCCAGTAGTATAGGGCGCCTAGCGGGCACAGATACGCAGTATTTT
NA,TRBV18,TRBJ2-1,TRBD2,CASSPRGLAGDNEQFF,TGTGCCAGCTCACCACGGGGACTAGCGGGAGATAATGAGCAGTTCTTC
NA,TRBV18,TRBJ2-5,NA,CATNLWGNQETQYF,TGTGCCACTAACCTCTGGGGGAATCAAGAGACCCAGTACTTC
NA,TRBV29-1,TRBJ2-5,TRBD1,CSAGQGGETQYF,TGCAGCGCTGGACAGGGCGGGGAGACCCAGTACTTC